One and the same sample provided the 21 T cell receptor beta chains below, sequenced in a study of technical replicates of blood from a few donors. TCRdb keeps only in-frame clones here, not all; method: immunoSEQ multiplex PCR. The sample contains 70,000 or so clones, 88% of which appear only once. Input material: PBMCs. Source of these receptors: a human donor in good health. Some clones in this sample may be carry-over from other donors' samples.

This sequence joins TRBV7-9 and TRBJ2-4; 11 bases are shared with TRBD2. Germline V gives CDR1 SEHNR, CDR2 FQNEAQ (reference sequence). The V and J ends lost 4 bases and 6 bases, in that order; junction bases with no gene match: 14. This CDR3 has 18 amino acids. The CDR3 coding sequence is TGTGCCAGCAGCTACCCGCCCCGACTAGCGGGATCCTCAAACATTCAGTACTTC. It codes for CASSYPPRLAGSSNIQYF.

The chain uses TRBV7-9 and TRBJ1-3, with D possibly TRBD1 on 5 matching bases. V was trimmed by 8 bases and J by 2 bases, leaving 10 bases between them. The CDR3 length is 13 residues. Germline values: CDR1 SEHNR, CDR2 FQNEAQ (reference sequence). The CDR3 is CASGGTAGNTIYF. CDR3 coding DNA: TGTGCCAGCGGAGGGACTGCTGGAAACACCATATATTTT.

The V and J genes are TRBV19 and TRBJ2-7; D possibly corresponds to TRBD1 (6 bases). The CDR3 is 13 residues long. V gave up 6 bases and J gave up 3 bases, with 12 bases separating them. Germline lookup yields CDR1 LNHDA and CDR2 SQIVND (reference sequence). CDR3 DNA: TGTGCCAGTAGCCCGGGACACGGCTACGAGCAGTACTTC. It specifies CASSPGHGYEQYF.

In this sample, this clone turned up once. CDR3 bases: TGCGCCAGCAGCTTGGGGCGACAGTTGGAGACCCAGTACTTC. Translation gives CASSLGRQLETQYF. The chain recombines TRBV5-1 with TRBJ2-5; TRBD1 is a possible D gene (5 bases). The CDR3 totals 14 residues. The V gene lost 0 bases and the J gene lost 5 bases, with 11 bases spanning the gap. Germline CDR1 is SGHRS and CDR2 is YFSETQ.

The rearrangement joins TRBV5-4 to TRBJ2-2; TRBD2 might be the D (6 bases). The V and J ends lost 3 bases and 7 bases respectively, with 16 bases between them. Germline V lookup: CDR1 SGHNT, CDR2 YYREEE (reference sequence). The CDR3 runs to 15 residues. The CDR3 loop reads CASSSGLITGGELFF. The CDR3 coding sequence is TGTGCCAGCAGCTCGGGACTCATAACAGGCGGGGAGCTGTTTTTT.

V and J are TRBV7-3 and TRBJ1-4; D uncertain. The CDR3 loop spans 14 amino acids. The germline gives CDR1 SGHTA, CDR2 FQGTGA. Deletions cut 5 bases from V and 5 bases from J, with 12 bases between. In DNA form, the CDR3 reads TGTGCCAGCAGCCCATCGGGTGGGAATGAAAAACTGTTTTTT. It encodes CASSPSGGNEKLFF.

The gene calls are TRBV27 and TRBJ1-5, with 7 bases identical to TRBD1. Germline V gene data show CDR1 as MNHEY and CDR2 as SMNVEV (reference sequence). V shed 5 bases and J 5 bases; nucleotides not matched to a gene: 6. The CDR3 is 14 amino acids. CDR3 amino acids: CASSPGTVHQPQHF. Here the CDR3 DNA reads TGTGCCAGCAGTCCTGGGACAGTTCATCAGCCCCAGCATTTT.

The chain uses TRBV9 and TRBJ2-7; maybe TRBD2 (6 bases). CDR1 SGDLS and CDR2 YYNGEE come from the germline V gene. V shed 4 bases and J shed 3 bases, with 17 bases lying between them. The CDR3 runs to 15 residues. DNA of the CDR3: TGTGCCAGCAGCCCTCTAGGGACTTCATTCTACGAGCAGTACTTC. This gives the protein CASSPLGTSFYEQYF.

V gene TRBV5-1 combines with J gene TRBJ1-3; tentatively, D is TRBD1 (5 bases). The CDR3 sequence is 14 residues long. Trimming left V 4 bases short and J 4 bases short, with 12 bases between. From germline, CDR1 is SGHRS and CDR2 YFSETQ. CDR3 residues: CASSLRTNGNTIYF. The CDR3 coding sequence is TGCGCCAGCAGCCTACGGACAAACGGAAACACCATATATTTT. The full variable domain, in which reference TRBV5-1 and TRBJ1-3 provide the parts outside the CDR3, is KAGVTQTPRYLIKTRGQQVTLSCSPISGHRSVSWYQQTPGQGLQFLFEYFSETQRNKGNFPGRFSGRQFSNSRSEMNVSTLELGDSALYLCASSLRTNGNTIYFGEGSWLTVV.

The rearrangement links TRBV7-9 to TRBJ1-1, with D possibly being TRBD1 (6 bases). The CDR3 consists of 12 residues. CDR1 and CDR2 from the germline V gene are SEHNR and FQNEAQ (reference sequence). V was trimmed by 6 bases and J by 2 bases, leaving 7 bases between them. This CDR3 is CASRTGNTEAFF. CDR3 nucleotide sequence: TGTGCCAGCAGGACAGGAAACACTGAAGCTTTCTTT.

J is TRBJ1-1 and V is TRBV7-8; TRBD1 might be the D (5 bases). Germline CDR1 is SGHVS and CDR2 is FQNEAQ. The CDR3 extends over 14 amino acids. Trimming removed 1 base from V and 5 bases from J, with 11 bases in between. CDR3 loop: CASSLVGVRTEAFF. CDR3 DNA sequence: TGTGCCAGCAGCTTAGTAGGGGTGAGGACTGAAGCTTTCTTT.

The chain recombines TRBV5-1 with TRBJ2-3; D is uncertain. There are 11 residues in the CDR3. Germline CDR1 and CDR2: SGHRS and YFSETQ. Trimming shortened V by 0 bases and J by 7 bases, and 3 bases separated the two germline ends. The CDR3 spells CASSLANTQYF. The CDR3 coding sequence is TGCGCCAGCAGCTTGGCCAATACGCAGTATTTT. The variable domain in full, completed from reference TRBV5-1 and TRBJ2-3, reads KAGVTQTPRYLIKTRGQQVTLSCSPISGHRSVSWYQQTPGQGLQFLFEYFSETQRNKGNFPGRFSGRQFSNSRSEMNVSTLELGDSALYLCASSLANTQYFGPGTRLTVL.

The gene calls are TRBV9 and TRBJ2-1; 7 bases agree with TRBD2. The CDR3 extends over 13 amino acids. The V segment lost 3 bases and the J segment 5 bases; nucleotides outside the gene matches: 2. Per the germline V gene, CDR1 is SGDLS and CDR2 is YYNGEE. In nucleotides, the CDR3 is TGTGCCAGCAGCGGTACTAGCGACAATGAGCAGTTCTTC. Translating gives CASSGTSDNEQFF.

This clone has just one count. The rearrangement joins TRBV27 to TRBJ2-3, with TRBD2 matching over 8 bases. CDR3 size: 18 residues. The germline gives CDR1 MNHEY, CDR2 SMNVEV (reference sequence). J was trimmed by 1 base and V by 4 bases; bases with no gene match: 13. CDR3 loop: CASSSGLARGSGTDTQYF. The DNA for the CDR3 is TGTGCCAGCAGTTCCGGACTAGCCCGGGGGTCGGGCACAGATACGCAGTATTTT.

The V and J genes are TRBV7-2 and TRBJ2-5; tentative D call: TRBD1 (5 bases). Trimming removed 4 bases from V and 2 bases from J, with 8 bases in between. In germline, CDR1 is SGHTA, CDR2 FQGNSA. The CDR3 is 13 amino acids. CDR3 protein: CASSSDRQETQYF. CDR3 sequence (DNA): TGTGCCAGCAGCTCCGACAGACAAGAGACCCAGTACTTC.

In the case of this clone: A far more abundant clone sits one base away, making this likely a read error. The rearrangement uses TRBV4-2 and TRBJ1-1; 11 bases are shared with TRBD1. There are 14 residues in the CDR3. The V gene end was trimmed by 5 bases and the J gene end by 6 bases; junction bases not matched to a gene: 5. The germline V gene has CDR1 LGHNA and CDR2 YNFKEQ. The CDR3 nucleotides read TGTGCCAGCAGCTTAGGGACAGGGGGTGCTGAAGCTTTCTTT. It yields the protein CASSLGTGGAEAFF.

The V and J genes are TRBV20-1 and TRBJ2-7, with 7 bases matching TRBD1. Trimming took 5 bases from V and 6 from J; bases not matched to a gene: 4. Germline CDR1 is DFQATT and CDR2 is SNEGSKA (reference sequence). The CDR3 sequence is 11 residues long. The CDR3 here is CSAGTGVEQYF. CDR3 nucleotides: TGCAGTGCTGGAACAGGGGTCGAGCAGTACTTC.

This chain links TRBV6-1 with TRBJ1-2; 9 bases align to TRBD1. The CDR3 extends over 13 amino acids. Germline CDR1 reads MNHNS; CDR2 reads SASEGT. V dropped 8 bases and J dropped 6; count of bases not matched to a gene: 7. CDR3 sequence reads: CASGGQGRDGYTF. The CDR3 bases are TGTGCCAGCGGGGGACAGGGCAGGGATGGCTACACCTTC.

V is TRBV7-2 and J is TRBJ1-2; 9 nucleotides agree with TRBD1. Losses at the gene ends were 6 bases for V and 0 bases for J; bases not matched to a gene: 5. Germline V lookup: CDR1 SGHTA, CDR2 FQGNSA. This CDR3 has 15 amino acids. CDR3 sequence (DNA): TGTGCCAGCAGAGGACAGGGGCAACCTAACTATGGCTACACCTTC. Protein sequence: CASRGQGQPNYGYTF.

The V gene is TRBV27, the J gene TRBJ1-6, with a tentative D call TRBD1 (6 bases). Trimming removed 4 bases from V and 5 bases from J, with 9 bases in between. This CDR3 has 14 amino acids. CDR1 is MNHEY, CDR2 SMNVEV, per germline (reference sequence). CDR3 residues: CASSYYRDNSPLHF. CDR3 nucleotides: TGTGCCAGCAGTTACTACAGGGATAATTCACCCCTCCACTTT.

J is TRBJ2-2 and V is TRBV7-3; 10 bases align to TRBD1. The CDR3 spans 14 residues. From germline, CDR1 is SGHTA and CDR2 FQGTGA. The junction had 7 bases not matched to a gene; V was cut back by 7 bases and J by 8 bases. The CDR3 coding sequence is TGTGCCAGCAAGTTTGGACAGGGGGAAGGGGAGCTGTTTTTT. Amino acid sequence: CASKFGQGEGELFF.